The next 27 T cell receptor beta chains were all read from a single sample in a study of T cell clonality in common variable immunodeficiency. The protocol was immunoSEQ multiplex PCR, while the TCRdb copy is restricted to in-frame clones and leaves out a portion. The repertoire shows tens of thousands of clones, none seen only once; the top ten take more than 9%. The sample was peripheral blood mononuclear cells. These receptors all stem from a person aged 18-70 years in good health.

This clone was detected ten times or more. Coverage ceases 3 residues before the CDR3 finishes, and the germline J gene fills in the end. The chain employs TRBV12-5 and TRBJ2-5, with 14 bases matching TRBD2. Germline V gene lookup returns CDR1 LGHNT and CDR2 FRNRAP. The CDR3 runs 19 residues. Unmatched junction bases numbered 13, after V lost 2 bases and J lost 5 bases. The chain's CDR3 is CASGLTPGTSGGAPETQYF. The CDR3 bases that were read are TGTGCTAGTGGTTTGACCCCGGGGACTAGCGGGGGAGCCCCGGAGACC. Full variable domain (remainder filled in from reference TRBV12-5 and TRBJ2-5): DARVTQTPRHKVTEMGQEVTMRCQPILGHNTVFWYRQTMMQGLELLAYFRNRAPLDDSGMPKDRFSAEMPDATLATLKIQPSEPRDSAVYFCASGLTPGTSGGAPETQYFGPGTRLLVL.

This clone was counted ten times or more. The DNA ends 3 residues before the CDR3 does, and the rest of the CDR3 is filled in from the germline J gene. This CDR3 is also generated by other DNA sequences in the sample. V is TRBV18 and J is TRBJ2-7; TRBD1 matches 7 bases. CDR3 size: 18 residues. Germline values: CDR1 KGHSH, CDR2 LQKENI. Trimming took 3 bases from V and 3 from J; bases not matched to a gene: 17. The CDR3 bases that were read are TGTGCCAGCTCACCCCCCGGGACAGAACCTTCTGCAAACTACGAG. Amino acid sequence: CASSPPGTEPSANYE. The whole CDR3 protein is CASSPPGTEPSANYEQYF.

Ten or more counts support this clone. With the read ending 3 residues before the CDR3 end, the germline J gene is used to fill in that end. The J gene is TRBJ2-5, the V gene TRBV18, with D hard to call. V was cut by 3 bases and J by 5 bases, with 10 bases left in between. Germline-derived CDR1 and CDR2 are KGHSH and LQKENI. This CDR3 is 13 amino acids long. The CDR3 region is CASSPRSAETQYF. Incomplete CDR3 DNA: TGTGCCAGCTCACCTAGATCTGCGGAGACC.

This clone was picked up many times. The chain's CDR3 is CASSRGRRANYGYTF. The CDR3 DNA, read in part, is TGTGCCAGCAGCAGAGGCCGCAGGGCGAACTATGGC. The rearrangement joins TRBV11-3 to TRBJ1-2; a weak D match, TRBD1 (5 bases). The CDR3 end falls 3 residues outside the read, so it is completed with the germline J gene. Germline CDR1 SGHNT, CDR2 YENEEA. V lost 5 bases and J lost 2, with 15 bases in between. CDR3 length equals 15 residues.

In its sample, this clone was seen many times. The covered CDR3 bases are TGTGCCAGTAGCTTCAGGCGCGGGGTGAACACTGAA. Translated: CASSFRRGVNTE. The entire CDR3 protein reads CASSFRRGVNTEAFF. This sequence joins TRBV19 and TRBJ1-1; D gene ambiguous. The read stops 3 residues short of the end of the CDR3; the missing end is completed from the germline J gene. V was clipped by 6 bases and J by 0 bases, with 14 bases between them. CDR1 is LNHDA and CDR2 is SQIVND in the germline V gene (reference sequence). The CDR3 contains 15 residues. Full variable domain (remainder filled in from reference TRBV19 and TRBJ1-1): DGGITQSPKYLFRKEGQNVTLSCEQNLNHDAMYWYRQDPGQGLRLIYYSQIVNDFQKGDIAEGYSVSREKKESFPLTVTSAQKNPTAFYLCASSFRRGVNTEAFFGQGTRLTVV.

This clone was detected many times. The observed sequence ends 3 residues before the CDR3 terminus, with the missing tail filled in from the germline J gene. The chain joins TRBV4-1 to TRBJ2-7, with TRBD2 matching over 7 bases. V shed 0 bases and J 6 bases; nucleotides not matched to a gene: 14. Germline CDR1 MGHRA, CDR2 YSYEKL. This CDR3 has 17 amino acids. The CDR3 DNA, read in part, is TGCGCCAGCAGCCAAGATATACGAGCGGGGCATGGGTCCGAG. Amino acid sequence: CASSQDIRAGHGSE. The CDR3 in full is CASSQDIRAGHGSEQYF.

This clone has a count of ten or more. The read falls 3 residues short of the CDR3 end, and the missing part is taken from the germline J gene. This rearrangement joins TRBV29-1 to TRBJ1-2, with 7 bases aligning to TRBD1. The ends lost 7 bases at V and 3 bases at J; junction bases unmatched: 5. This CDR3 region has 12 residues. In germline, CDR1 is SQVTM, CDR2 ANQGSEA. The DNA read from the CDR3 is TGCAGCGCGGGACAGACCTACTATGGC. This sequence encodes CSAGQTYYG. The full CDR3 sequence reads CSAGQTYYGYTF.

In this sample, this clone turned up many times. CDR3 bases read: TGTGCCAGCAGCCCAGAGAAACTACGCGATGGC. Its translation: CASSPEKLRDG. The whole CDR3 sequence reads CASSPEKLRDGYTF. V gene TRBV5-4 combines with J gene TRBJ1-2, with D uncertain. The read terminates 3 residues before the CDR3 end, so the remaining end is supplied by the germline J gene. The CDR3 spans 14 residues. The V end lost 4 bases, the J end lost 6 bases, and 16 bases lay between the germline ends. Per germline, CDR1 SGHNT and CDR2 YYREEE (reference sequence).

This clone has at least ten counts. The CDR3 is cut off 3 residues early in the read; its end comes from the germline J gene. This chain uses TRBV20-1 with TRBJ1-5; 7 bases match TRBD1. After removal of 3 bases from V and 8 bases from J, the junction contained 10 bases not matched to a gene. The germline gives CDR1 DFQATT, CDR2 SNEGSKA (reference sequence). CDR3 length: 14 amino acids. Incomplete CDR3 DNA: TGCAGTGCTAGTACACAGGGGACGTTAAAGCCC. This sequence encodes CSASTQGTLKP. The complete CDR3 reads CSASTQGTLKPQHF.

This clone was observed at least ten times. The observed sequence ends 3 residues before the CDR3 terminus, with the missing tail filled in from the germline J gene. This sequence joins TRBV28 and TRBJ1-1; TRBD1 matches 10 bases. The CDR3 has 14 residues. The ends lost 3 bases at V and 6 bases at J; junction bases unmatched: 4. Germline loops: CDR1 MDHEN, CDR2 SYDVKM. CDR3 sequence: CASSLTGGFAEAFF. The sequenced CDR3 bases are TGTGCCAGCAGTTTGACAGGGGGCTTTGCTGAA.

This clone was seen repeatedly, ten times or more. The read halts 3 residues ahead of the CDR3 end, with the missing end drawn from the germline J gene. The chain combines TRBV4-2 with TRBJ2-7; 7 bases align to TRBD1. The CDR3 length is 16 residues. The germline gives CDR1 LGHNA, CDR2 YNFKEQ. The ends lost 1 base at V and 6 bases at J; junction bases unmatched: 12. The covered CDR3 bases are TGTGCCAGCAGCCAAGCGACGCATACAGGGGTTGGCGAG. Protein sequence: CASSQATHTGVGE. The complete CDR3 protein is CASSQATHTGVGEQYF.

This clone was recorded at least ten times. The sequence runs out 3 residues before the end of the CDR3; the remainder is reconstructed from the germline J gene. The chain joins TRBV5-1 to TRBJ1-1; tentatively, D is TRBD1 (5 bases). The V end was cut by 0 bases, the J end by 0 bases, with 12 bases between. Germline assignment: CDR1 SGHRS and CDR2 YFSETQ. The CDR3 runs to 16 residues. The CDR3: CASSLERGIVNTEAFF. The CDR3 bases that were read are TGCGCCAGCAGCTTGGAGCGGGGGATTGTGAACACTGAA.

About this clone itself: From the germline J gene comes the end of the CDR3, since the read stops 3 residues before it. This chain uses TRBV5-8 with TRBJ2-3; 8 nucleotides align to TRBD2. The germline V gene encodes CDR1 SGHTS and CDR2 YDEGEE. V was pared by 0 bases and J by 7 bases, with 7 bases of the junction left unmatched. The CDR3 runs to 15 residues. CDR3 DNA (partial): TGTGCCAGCAGCTTGGATCAAGCGGGGGCGAATACG. Its protein product is CASSLDQAGANT. The full CDR3 is CASSLDQAGANTQYF.

At least ten counts were recorded for this clone. The CDR3 is cut off 3 residues early in the read; its end comes from the germline J gene. The V call is TRBV15, the J call TRBJ2-3; no firm D call. Germline CDR1 LNHNV, CDR2 YYDKDF (reference sequence). V lost 3 bases to trimming and J lost 7 bases, with 8 bases between them. The CDR3 is 12 residues long. Incomplete CDR3 DNA: TGTGCCACCAGCAGCGGAGCGAATACG. Protein product: CATSSGANT. The full CDR3 protein reads CATSSGANTQYF.

Ten or more counts support this clone. The CDR3 end is not reached by the read, which stops 3 residues before it; the germline J gene fills it in. The chain has TRBV15 and TRBJ2-2, with 8 bases fitting TRBD2. The CDR3 length is 17 residues. With 3 bases clipped from V and 4 bases from J, the junction kept 10 bases outside the gene matches. Germline V gene data show CDR1 as LNHNV and CDR2 as YYDKDF (reference sequence). The sequenced part of the CDR3 DNA is TGTGCCACCAGCAGGGGACTAGGGATCCAGGGCACCGGGGAG. This encodes CATSRGLGIQGTGE. The whole CDR3 sequence reads CATSRGLGIQGTGELFF.

This clone has a count of ten or more. Read sequence stops 3 residues before the CDR3 end, and the germline J gene provides the missing end. This chain links TRBV7-9 with TRBJ1-1; D is undetermined. The CDR3 covers 13 residues. CDR1 is SEHNR, CDR2 FQNEAQ, per germline (reference sequence). Trimming shortened V by 2 bases and J by 5 bases, and 9 bases separated the two germline ends. The CDR3 loop reads CASSLSGWTEAFF. The covered CDR3 bases are TGTGCCAGCAGCTTATCCGGGTGGACTGAA.

To note about this clone: The read falls 3 residues short of the CDR3 end, and the missing part is taken from the germline J gene. V gene TRBV6-4 combines with J gene TRBJ2-1; 11 positions agree with TRBD2. Trimming took 6 bases from V and 5 from J; bases not matched to a gene: 6. The CDR3 runs to 15 residues. The germline CDR1 and CDR2 sequences are MRHNA and SNTAGT. The CDR3 reads CASSRGLAVNNEQFF. The covered CDR3 bases are TGTGCCAGCAGCCGGGGACTAGCGGTTAACAATGAG.

This clone was detected ten times or more. The read terminates 3 residues before the CDR3 end, so the remaining end is supplied by the germline J gene. V usage is TRBV30 and J usage is TRBJ1-1; D is undetermined. Germline V gene lookup returns CDR1 GTSNPN and CDR2 SVGIG (reference sequence). Trimming removed 2 bases at V and 4 bases at J, with 11 bases between. This CDR3 spans 13 amino acids. The covered CDR3 bases are TGTGCCTGGAGTATATCAGGTCTCACTGAA. It yields the protein CAWSISGLTE. The full CDR3 protein reads CAWSISGLTEAFF.

This clone appeared many times. The read gets to within 3 residues of the CDR3 end, and the germline J gene fills in the rest. The V gene is TRBV30, the J gene TRBJ1-1, with D uncertain. Per the germline V gene, CDR1 is GTSNPN and CDR2 is SVGIG (reference sequence). The CDR3 length is 13 residues. The part of the CDR3 DNA that was read is TGTGCCTGGAGTCTCTACAGCGGCCGGGTG. It codes for CAWSLYSGRV. The full-length CDR3 reads as CAWSLYSGRVAFF.

In its sample, this clone was seen many times. The read terminates 3 residues before the CDR3 end, so the remaining end is supplied by the germline J gene. Different DNA sequences within this sample yield the same CDR3. The chain employs TRBV2 and TRBJ1-2; weak D call: TRBD1 (6 bases). Trimming took off 4 bases at V and 5 bases at J, with 8 bases between the two ends. The CDR3 sequence is 12 residues long. From germline, CDR1 is SNHLY and CDR2 FYNNEI. The CDR3 region is CASSGQGYGYTF. CDR3 DNA (partial): TGTGCCAGCAGTGGGCAGGGGTATGGC.

Worth noting for this clone: The sequenced fragment ends 3 residues before the CDR3 boundary, so the rest is inferred from the germline J gene. This rearrangement joins TRBV19 to TRBJ1-5, with D unclear. Germline V CDR1 and CDR2: LNHDA, SQIVND (reference sequence). V lost 4 bases to trimming and J lost 5 bases, with 15 bases between them. This CDR3 is 15 amino acids long. The CDR3 here is CASSTQPPRDQPQHF. The sequenced part of the CDR3 DNA is TGTGCCAGTAGTACGCAGCCCCCGAGGGATCAGCCC.

This clone has just a few counts. The read comes to an end 3 residues before the CDR3 does, leaving the germline J gene to fill in the end. The chain links TRBV6-1 to TRBJ2-5; 8 bases are a match to TRBD1. Germline trimming cut 3 bases from V and 5 bases from J; bases unmatched to any gene: 5. Germline V gene data show CDR1 as MNHNS and CDR2 as SASEGT. The CDR3 has 14 amino acids. This CDR3 is CASSDQGASETQYF. CDR3 bases read: TGTGCCAGCAGTGATCAGGGGGCGTCGGAGACC.

There are many counts of this clone. With the read ending 3 residues before the CDR3 end, the germline J gene is used to fill in that end. The chain couples TRBV12-3 or TRBV12-4 to TRBJ1-2, with unresolved D. This CDR3 spans 14 amino acids. V gave up 2 bases and J gave up 2 bases, with 9 bases separating them. The CDR3 here is CASSLSNTNYGYTF. Incomplete CDR3 DNA: TGTGCCAGCAGTTTAAGTAACACAAACTATGGC.

Comments on this clone: A much larger clone is a single base away; this may be a read error. Coverage ceases 3 residues before the CDR3 finishes, and the germline J gene fills in the end. Other DNA variants within this sample encode the same CDR3. V and J are TRBV6-1 and TRBJ2-1; TRBD2 matches 9 bases. This CDR3 has 15 residues. CDR1 is MNHNS and CDR2 is SASEGT in the germline V gene. J gave up 6 bases and V 0 bases, and 3 bases lay outside the gene matches. The covered CDR3 bases are TGTGCCAGCAGTGAAGCGTTAGCGGGGGCCAATGAG. Protein sequence: CASSEALAGANE. The complete CDR3 sequence is CASSEALAGANEQFF.

This clone was counted many times. The CDR3 end is not reached by the read, which stops 3 residues before it; the germline J gene fills it in. The genes are TRBV7-6 and TRBJ1-1; possibly TRBD1 for D (5 bases). The CDR3 runs to 15 residues. Germline lookup yields CDR1 SGHVS and CDR2 FNYEAQ. The CDR3 reads CASTNPGGDLREAFF. CDR3 bases read: TGTGCCAGCACCAATCCGGGGGGGGATCTCCGCGAA.

A few counts support this clone. The read ends 3 residues before the CDR3 terminus; that terminus is restored from the germline J gene. The J gene is TRBJ2-1, the V gene TRBV11-2; TRBD2 aligns across 10 bases. Germline values: CDR1 SGHAT, CDR2 FQNNGV. V shed 5 bases and J 9 bases; nucleotides not matched to a gene: 10. CDR3 length: 15 residues. The CDR3 sequence is CASSISGGVRSEQFF. The CDR3 bases that were read are TGTGCCAGCAGCATCAGCGGGGGGGTTAGGAGTGAG.

This clone was found a few times. The read terminates 3 residues before the CDR3 end, so the remaining end is supplied by the germline J gene. This sample includes further DNA sequences coding for the same CDR3. This chain connects TRBV18 to TRBJ2-5; no firm D call. V was cut by 3 bases and J by 3 bases, with 11 bases left in between. Germline V lookup: CDR1 KGHSH, CDR2 LQKENI. The CDR3 totals 14 residues. CDR3 residues: CASSPSHSKETQYF. The sequenced CDR3 bases are TGTGCCAGCTCACCGAGCCACTCCAAAGAGACC.